The next 6 T cell receptor beta chains were all read from a single sample in a study of shared clonotypes between healthy human individuals. Produced via immunoSEQ multiplex PCR; TCRdb's table is partial and in-frame only. This sample yields millions of clones, of which roughly 96% are seen a single time; more than 0.1% belongs to the top ten. Sequencing used naive CD4+ T cells sorted from blood. Subset specified: CD45RA+ positively selected. The receptors stem from a man between 18 and 35 years old in good health.

This clone was seen just once. CDR3 in DNA: TGTGCCAGCAATCGGGGGAGTCAGCCCCAGCATTTT. Protein product: CASNRGSQPQHF. The chain uses TRBV2 and TRBJ1-5; maybe TRBD1 (5 bases). The CDR3 loop spans 12 amino acids. Germline assignment: CDR1 SNHLY and CDR2 FYNNEI. V shed 7 bases and J shed 6 bases, with 10 bases lying between them. The full variable domain, completed using reference TRBV2 and TRBJ1-5, is EPEVTQTPSHQVTQMGQEVILRCVPISNHLYFYWYRQILGQKVEFLVSFYNNEISEKSEIFDDQFSVERPDGSNFTLKIRSTKLEDSAMYFCASNRGSQPQHFGDGTRLSIL.

On this clone: Compared with germline, one end of the junction differs, possibly owing to a read error. The V call is TRBV6-5, the J call TRBJ1-1; the D is unclear. The CDR3 totals 13 residues. Germline lookup yields CDR1 MNHEY and CDR2 SVGAGI. The CDR3 loop is CASRYSVGTEAFF. Here the CDR3 DNA reads TGTGCCAGCAGATACTCAGTGGGGACTGAAGCTTTCTTT.

This chain joins TRBV5-1 and TRBJ1-6; TRBD1 agrees at 10 bases. Trimming at V came to 2 bases and at J to 9 bases, leaving 5 bases not matched to a gene. The V gene's germline CDR1 is SGHRS and CDR2 YFSETQ. The CDR3 spans 15 residues. CDR3 protein: CASSLSGQGRSPLHF. CDR3 sequence (DNA): TGCGCCAGCAGCTTATCGGGACAGGGGCGTTCACCCCTCCACTTT.

The CDR3 protein is CASSSWGGESNEQFF. The DNA of the CDR3 is TGCGCCAGCAGCTCCTGGGGGGGAGAAAGCAATGAGCAGTTCTTC. The genes are TRBV5-1 and TRBJ2-1; 7 bases map to TRBD2. V gave up 3 bases and J gave up 6 bases; unmatched junction bases: 9. The V gene's germline CDR1 is SGHRS and CDR2 YFSETQ. This CDR3 comprises 15 residues.

The sample holds one count of this clone. The chain carries TRBV2 and TRBJ2-5, with D possibly matching TRBD2 (6 bases). Germline-derived CDR1 and CDR2 are SNHLY and FYNNEI. CDR3 length equals 14 residues. The V and J ends lost 5 bases and 4 bases respectively, with 14 bases between them. The CDR3 coding sequence is TGTGCCAGCAGTAAGAACCTGGGGGGAGAGACCCAGTACTTC. This encodes CASSKNLGGETQYF.

The chain employs TRBV29-1 and TRBJ1-6; D is undetermined. CDR1 is SQVTM and CDR2 is ANQGSEA in the germline V gene. This CDR3 has 13 residues. Deletions cut 5 bases from V and 9 bases from J, with 14 bases between. As DNA, the CDR3 is TGCAGCGTTAAAGGGAAAGAAGGTTCACCCCTCCACTTT. It encodes CSVKGKEGSPLHF.